The rows below give T cell receptor beta chains drawn from one sample of a study of vaccination and CD4 T cells after COVID-19. For these TCRs, the target antigens are not known. One entry per CDR3 protein results from TCRdb running MiXCR on the PCR reads. The sample has about 14,000 distinct CDR3 sequences, about 43% seen once. What was sequenced was CD4+ T cells from blood, cultured in vitro. All receptors derive from a human donor who had recovered from COVID-19. The CDR3 runs from the conserved cysteine through the conserved F or W. Each record gives: clone size, V gene, J gene, D gene, CDR3 protein, CDR3 DNA. The D gene is left open where the match is weak. Only some rows state a clone size, as once, few, many or a class for expanded clones.

clone_size: once; v_call: TRBV18; j_call: TRBJ2-5; d_call: .; cdr3_aa: CASSPEQETQYF; cdr3_nt: TGTGCCAGCTCACCAGAGCAAGAGACCCAGTACTTC
clone_size: few; v_call: TRBV5-1; j_call: TRBJ1-5; d_call: .; cdr3_aa: CASSPGWGMNQPQHF; cdr3_nt: TGCGCCAGCAGCCCCGGATGGGGGATGAATCAGCCCCAGCATTTT
clone_size: .; v_call: TRBV2; j_call: TRBJ2-3; d_call: TRBD1; cdr3_aa: CASSPKTGALTDTQYF; cdr3_nt: TGTGCCAGCAGTCCCAAGACAGGGGCCCTCACAGATACGCAGTATTTT
clone_size: medium-sized; v_call: TRBV5-1; j_call: TRBJ1-2; d_call: .; cdr3_aa: CASSLEGSVGYTF; cdr3_nt: TGCGCCAGCAGCTTGGAGGGGTCCGTTGGCTACACCTTC
clone_size: few; v_call: TRBV20-1; j_call: TRBJ2-5; d_call: .; cdr3_aa: CSARDRAYGETQYF; cdr3_nt: TGCAGTGCTAGAGATCGTGCGTACGGGGAGACCCAGTACTTC
clone_size: .; v_call: TRBV5-6; j_call: TRBJ1-6; d_call: .; cdr3_aa: CASTLGNSPLHF; cdr3_nt: TGTGCCAGCACCCTGGGTAATTCACCCCTCCACTTT
clone_size: .; v_call: TRBV12-3/TRBV12-4; j_call: TRBJ1-1; d_call: .; cdr3_aa: CASSLSQGYSEAFF; cdr3_nt: TGTGCCAGCAGTTTAAGTCAGGGATATAGTGAAGCTTTCTTT
clone_size: few; v_call: TRBV19; j_call: TRBJ1-2; d_call: .; cdr3_aa: CASWDGTRYGYTF; cdr3_nt: TGTGCCAGCTGGGATGGCACACGCTATGGCTACACCTTC
clone_size: .; v_call: TRBV27; j_call: TRBJ1-1; d_call: .; cdr3_aa: CASSLAGHPPAQAFF; cdr3_nt: TGTGCCAGCAGTTTAGCGGGACACCCTCCGGCCCAAGCTTTCTTT
clone_size: .; v_call: TRBV19; j_call: TRBJ1-2; d_call: .; cdr3_aa: CASSIASTTYGYTF; cdr3_nt: TGTGCCAGTAGTATAGCATCCACTACCTATGGCTACACCTTC
clone_size: .; v_call: TRBV11-3; j_call: TRBJ2-7; d_call: .; cdr3_aa: CASSLGGNSYEQYF; cdr3_nt: TGTGCCAGCAGCTTAGGGGGTAATTCCTACGAGCAGTACTTC
clone_size: .; v_call: TRBV10-2; j_call: TRBJ2-7; d_call: .; cdr3_aa: CASSDHDGQTKQYF; cdr3_nt: TGCGCCAGCAGTGACCACGACGGACAAACTAAACAGTACTTC
clone_size: .; v_call: TRBV2; j_call: TRBJ2-7; d_call: TRBD2; cdr3_aa: CASSDHGTSRYEQYF; cdr3_nt: TGTGCCAGCAGTGACCATGGGACTAGCCGCTACGAGCAGTACTTC
clone_size: .; v_call: TRBV10-2; j_call: TRBJ2-2; d_call: TRBD2; cdr3_aa: CAIASGRAYTGELFF; cdr3_nt: TGCGCCATCGCTAGCGGGAGGGCCTACACCGGGGAGCTGTTTTTT
clone_size: .; v_call: TRBV28; j_call: TRBJ1-1; d_call: TRBD1; cdr3_aa: CASSPRDRGRYTEAFF; cdr3_nt: TGTGCCAGCAGTCCCCGGGACAGGGGGAGGTACACTGAAGCTTTCTTT
clone_size: .; v_call: TRBV6-5; j_call: TRBJ1-5; d_call: .; cdr3_aa: CASSYQNQPQHF; cdr3_nt: TGTGCCAGCAGTTACCAGAATCAGCCCCAGCATTTT
clone_size: .; v_call: TRBV11-3; j_call: TRBJ2-3; d_call: TRBD2; cdr3_aa: CASSLGGRRERADTQYF; cdr3_nt: TGTGCCAGCAGCTTAGGAGGGCGGCGGGAGCGTGCAGATACGCAGTATTTT
clone_size: .; v_call: TRBV6-4; j_call: TRBJ2-3; d_call: .; cdr3_aa: CASSRGLSTDTQYF; cdr3_nt: TGTGCCAGCAGTCGAGGACTAAGCACAGATACGCAGTATTTT
clone_size: few; v_call: TRBV7-9; j_call: TRBJ2-2; d_call: .; cdr3_aa: CASSLPPASVNGELFF; cdr3_nt: TGTGCCAGCAGCTTACCACCAGCTAGCGTAAACGGGGAGCTGTTTTTT
clone_size: few; v_call: TRBV7-9; j_call: TRBJ1-6; d_call: .; cdr3_aa: CASSLGSGLDNSPLHF; cdr3_nt: TGTGCCAGCAGCTTAGGTTCGGGACTCGATAATTCACCCCTCCACTTT
clone_size: .; v_call: TRBV29-1; j_call: TRBJ2-7; d_call: .; cdr3_aa: CSVEAGPGYEQYF; cdr3_nt: TGCAGCGTTGAAGCCGGTCCGGGCTACGAGCAGTACTTC
clone_size: .; v_call: TRBV7-8; j_call: TRBJ1-1; d_call: TRBD1; cdr3_aa: CASSLGDRVGNTEAFF; cdr3_nt: TGTGCCAGCAGCTTAGGAGACAGGGTAGGGAACACTGAAGCTTTCTTT
clone_size: .; v_call: TRBV20-1; j_call: TRBJ1-1; d_call: .; cdr3_aa: CSARRAGPATEAFF; cdr3_nt: TGCAGTGCTAGACGGGCGGGGCCTGCGACTGAAGCTTTCTTT
clone_size: .; v_call: TRBV5-1; j_call: TRBJ1-1; d_call: .; cdr3_aa: CASSLVGSRYTEAFF; cdr3_nt: TGCGCCAGCAGCTTGGTAGGATCGAGGTACACTGAAGCTTTCTTT
clone_size: .; v_call: TRBV15; j_call: TRBJ1-1; d_call: .; cdr3_aa: CATSRDPGRGEAFF; cdr3_nt: TGTGCCACCAGCAGAGATCCAGGGCGAGGTGAAGCTTTCTTT
clone_size: few; v_call: TRBV6-1; j_call: TRBJ1-6; d_call: .; cdr3_aa: CASRKEGGGNSPLHF; cdr3_nt: TGTGCCAGCAGAAAAGAGGGAGGAGGCAATTCACCCCTCCACTTT
clone_size: .; v_call: TRBV27; j_call: TRBJ1-2; d_call: TRBD1; cdr3_aa: CASSSNGWDRPNYGYTF; cdr3_nt: TGTGCCAGCAGTTCTAACGGCTGGGACAGGCCGAACTATGGCTACACCTTC
clone_size: .; v_call: TRBV14; j_call: TRBJ1-2; d_call: .; cdr3_aa: CASSQSSIYGYTF; cdr3_nt: TGTGCCAGCAGCCAAAGCTCGATCTATGGCTACACCTTC
clone_size: .; v_call: TRBV5-6; j_call: TRBJ2-1; d_call: TRBD2; cdr3_aa: CASSLRLAGAPNEQFF; cdr3_nt: TGTGCCAGCAGCTTGAGGCTAGCGGGAGCTCCTAATGAGCAGTTCTTC
clone_size: .; v_call: TRBV27; j_call: TRBJ2-2; d_call: TRBD2; cdr3_aa: CASSFTSGSVTGELFF; cdr3_nt: TGTGCCAGCAGTTTCACTAGCGGGAGTGTTACCGGGGAGCTGTTTTTT
clone_size: .; v_call: TRBV20-1; j_call: TRBJ2-1; d_call: TRBD2; cdr3_aa: CNASRVAGGNEQFF; cdr3_nt: TGCAATGCTAGCAGGGTAGCGGGAGGCAATGAGCAGTTCTTC
clone_size: few; v_call: TRBV6-1; j_call: TRBJ1-1; d_call: .; cdr3_aa: CASSEGFRGGAFF; cdr3_nt: TGTGCCAGCAGTGAAGGTTTTCGAGGGGGGGCTTTCTTT
clone_size: .; v_call: TRBV2; j_call: TRBJ2-1; d_call: TRBD2; cdr3_aa: CAGVPGTSNQNEQFF; cdr3_nt: TGTGCCGGGGTTCCCGGGACTAGCAATCAAAATGAGCAGTTCTTC
clone_size: .; v_call: TRBV11-2; j_call: TRBJ1-1; d_call: .; cdr3_aa: CASSFSYRSPEAFF; cdr3_nt: TGTGCCAGCAGCTTTAGTTACCGGAGCCCTGAAGCTTTCTTT
clone_size: .; v_call: TRBV6-2/TRBV6-3; j_call: TRBJ2-1; d_call: .; cdr3_aa: CASSYSLDTIGGYNEQFF; cdr3_nt: TGTGCCAGCAGTTACTCCCTAGACACTATTGGGGGCTACAATGAGCAGTTCTTC
clone_size: .; v_call: TRBV7-8; j_call: TRBJ2-1; d_call: .; cdr3_aa: CASSPYGAMGQFF; cdr3_nt: TGTGCCAGCAGCCCCTACGGTGCAATGGGGCAGTTCTTC
clone_size: .; v_call: TRBV6-2/TRBV6-3; j_call: TRBJ2-1; d_call: TRBD1; cdr3_aa: CASRLGGGAEQFF; cdr3_nt: TGTGCCAGCCGCCTAGGGGGCGGCGCTGAGCAGTTCTTC
clone_size: few; v_call: TRBV30; j_call: TRBJ2-7; d_call: TRBD2; cdr3_aa: CAWSPGLANYEQYF; cdr3_nt: TGTGCCTGGAGTCCGGGACTAGCAAATTACGAGCAGTACTTC
clone_size: few; v_call: TRBV7-2; j_call: TRBJ1-6; d_call: .; cdr3_aa: CASSFTGGYNSPLHF; cdr3_nt: TGTGCCAGCAGCTTTACAGGAGGCTATAATTCACCCCTCCACTTT
clone_size: few; v_call: TRBV20-1; j_call: TRBJ1-2; d_call: .; cdr3_aa: CSAPLEGGYYGYTF; cdr3_nt: TGCAGTGCTCCTCTGGAGGGAGGATACTATGGCTACACCTTC
clone_size: .; v_call: TRBV20-1; j_call: TRBJ2-2; d_call: .; cdr3_aa: CSARGGSNTGELFF; cdr3_nt: TGCAGTGCTAGGGGCGGGTCGAACACCGGGGAGCTGTTTTTT
clone_size: .; v_call: TRBV20-1; j_call: TRBJ2-3; d_call: .; cdr3_aa: CSAKGEEGTDTQYF; cdr3_nt: TGCAGTGCTAAAGGGGAGGAGGGCACAGATACGCAGTATTTT